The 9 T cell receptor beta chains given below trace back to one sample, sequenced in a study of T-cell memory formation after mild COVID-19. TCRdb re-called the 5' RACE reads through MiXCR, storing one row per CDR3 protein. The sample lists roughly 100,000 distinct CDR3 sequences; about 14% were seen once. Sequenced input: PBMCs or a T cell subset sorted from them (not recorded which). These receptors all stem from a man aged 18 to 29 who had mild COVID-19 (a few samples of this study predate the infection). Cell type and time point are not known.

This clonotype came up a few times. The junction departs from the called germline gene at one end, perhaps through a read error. This chain's CDR3 is CASSEGQASF. Written as DNA, the CDR3 is TGTGCCAGCAGTGAGGGACAGGCCTCCTTC. The chain joins TRBV2 to TRBJ1-2; 8 bases align to TRBD1. Germline CDR1 is SNHLY and CDR2 is FYNNEI. The CDR3 is 10 residues long.

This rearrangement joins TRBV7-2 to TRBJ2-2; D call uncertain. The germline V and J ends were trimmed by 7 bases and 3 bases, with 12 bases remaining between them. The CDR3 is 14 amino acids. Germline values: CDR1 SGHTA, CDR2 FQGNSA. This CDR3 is CASTFGSYTGELFF. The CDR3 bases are TGTGCCAGCACCTTCGGATCCTACACCGGGGAGCTGTTTTTT.

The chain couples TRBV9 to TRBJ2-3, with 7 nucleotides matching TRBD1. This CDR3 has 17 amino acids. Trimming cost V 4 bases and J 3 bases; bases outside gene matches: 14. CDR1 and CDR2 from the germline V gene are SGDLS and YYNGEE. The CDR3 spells CASSPREQGEWTDTQYF. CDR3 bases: TGTGCCAGCAGCCCGAGGGAGCAGGGGGAGTGGACAGATACGCAGTATTTT.

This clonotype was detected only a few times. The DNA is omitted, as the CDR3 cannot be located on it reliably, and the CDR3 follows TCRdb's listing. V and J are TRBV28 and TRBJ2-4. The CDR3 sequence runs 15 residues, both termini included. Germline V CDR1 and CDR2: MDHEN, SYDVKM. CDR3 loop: CASSSSVGNKNIQYF.

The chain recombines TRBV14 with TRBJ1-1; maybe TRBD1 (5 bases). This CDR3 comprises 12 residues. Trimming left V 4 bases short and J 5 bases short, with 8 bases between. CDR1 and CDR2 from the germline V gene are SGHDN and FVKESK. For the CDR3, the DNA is TGTGCCAGCAGCCGGGGACCGACTGAAGCTTTCTTT. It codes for CASSRGPTEAFF.

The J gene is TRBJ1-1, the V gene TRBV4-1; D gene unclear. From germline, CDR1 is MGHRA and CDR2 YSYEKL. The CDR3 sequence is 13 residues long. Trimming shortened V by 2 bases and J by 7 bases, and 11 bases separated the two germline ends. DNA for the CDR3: TGCGCCAGCAGCCAATCCCCCCCGATTGAAGCTTTCTTT. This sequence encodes CASSQSPPIEAFF.

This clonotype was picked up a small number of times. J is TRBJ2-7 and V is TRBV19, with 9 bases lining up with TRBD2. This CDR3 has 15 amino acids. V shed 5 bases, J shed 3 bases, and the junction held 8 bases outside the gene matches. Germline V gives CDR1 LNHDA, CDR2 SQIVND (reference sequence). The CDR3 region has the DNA TGTGCCAGTAGTCCCCAGCGGGGGGCCTACTACGAGCAGTACTTC. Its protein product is CASSPQRGAYYEQYF. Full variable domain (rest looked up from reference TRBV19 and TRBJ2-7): DGGITQSPKYLFRKEGQNVTLSCEQNLNHDAMYWYRQDPGQGLRLIYYSQIVNDFQKGDIAEGYSVSREKKESFPLTVTSAQKNPTAFYLCASSPQRGAYYEQYFGPGTRLTVT.

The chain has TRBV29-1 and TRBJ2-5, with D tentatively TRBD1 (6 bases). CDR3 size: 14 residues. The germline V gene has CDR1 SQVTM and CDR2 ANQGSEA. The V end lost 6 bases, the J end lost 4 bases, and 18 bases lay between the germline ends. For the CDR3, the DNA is TGCAGCGTCCTAGCTACAGGGATGGGAGAGACCCAGTACTTC. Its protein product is CSVLATGMGETQYF.

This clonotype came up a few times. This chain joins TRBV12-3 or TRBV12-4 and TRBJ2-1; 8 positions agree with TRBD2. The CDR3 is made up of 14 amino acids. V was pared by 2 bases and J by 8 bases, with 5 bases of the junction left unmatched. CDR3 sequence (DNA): TGTGCCAGCAGTTTAACGGGGGGGTTGGATGAGCAGTTCTTC. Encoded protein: CASSLTGGLDEQFF.